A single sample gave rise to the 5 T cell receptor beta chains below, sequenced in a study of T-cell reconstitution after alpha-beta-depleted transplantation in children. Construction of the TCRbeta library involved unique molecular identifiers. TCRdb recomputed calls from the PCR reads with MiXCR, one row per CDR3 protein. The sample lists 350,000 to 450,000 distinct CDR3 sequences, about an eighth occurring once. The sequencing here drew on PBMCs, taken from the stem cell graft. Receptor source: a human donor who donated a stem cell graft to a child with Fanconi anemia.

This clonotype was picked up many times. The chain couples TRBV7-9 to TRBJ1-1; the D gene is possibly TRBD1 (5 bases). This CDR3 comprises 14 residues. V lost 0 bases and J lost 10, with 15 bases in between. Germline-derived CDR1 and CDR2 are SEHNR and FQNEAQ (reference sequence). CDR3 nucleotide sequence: TGTGCCAGCAGCTTAGCGCAGGGCCTCGGAGGAGCTTTCTTT. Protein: CASSLAQGLGGAFF.

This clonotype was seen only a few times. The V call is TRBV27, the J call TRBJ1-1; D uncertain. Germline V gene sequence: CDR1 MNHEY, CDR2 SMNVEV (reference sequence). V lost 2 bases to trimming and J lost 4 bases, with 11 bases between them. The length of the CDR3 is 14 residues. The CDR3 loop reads CASSLRAAGTEAFF. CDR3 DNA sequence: TGTGCCAGCAGTTTAAGAGCGGCAGGCACTGAAGCTTTCTTT.

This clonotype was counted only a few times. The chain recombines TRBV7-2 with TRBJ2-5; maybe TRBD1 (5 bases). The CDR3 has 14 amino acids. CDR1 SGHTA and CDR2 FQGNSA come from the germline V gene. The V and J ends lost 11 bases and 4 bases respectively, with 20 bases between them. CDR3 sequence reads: CAVETEGVGETQYF. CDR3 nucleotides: TGTGCCGTTGAGACTGAAGGGGTCGGAGAGACCCAGTACTTC.

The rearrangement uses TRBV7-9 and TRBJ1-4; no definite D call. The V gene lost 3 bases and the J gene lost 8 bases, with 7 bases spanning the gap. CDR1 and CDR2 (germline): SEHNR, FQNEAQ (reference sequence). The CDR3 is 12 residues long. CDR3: CASSLRREKLFF. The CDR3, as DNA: TGTGCCAGCAGCTTGAGGCGGGAAAAACTGTTTTTT. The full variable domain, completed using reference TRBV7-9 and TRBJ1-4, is DTGVSQNPRHKITKRGQNVTFRCDPISEHNRLYWYRQTLGQGPEFLTYFQNEAQLEKSRLLSDRFSAERPKGSFSTLEIQRTEQGDSAMYLCASSLRREKLFFGSGTQLSVL.

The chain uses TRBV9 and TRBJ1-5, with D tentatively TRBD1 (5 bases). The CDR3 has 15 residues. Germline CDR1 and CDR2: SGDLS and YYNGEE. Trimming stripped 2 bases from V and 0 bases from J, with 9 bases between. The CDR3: CASSVGTGSNQPQHF. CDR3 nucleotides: TGTGCCAGCAGCGTGGGGACGGGTAGCAATCAGCCCCAGCATTTT.